This T cell receptor beta chain was identified in a study of CD8+ T cells in alopecia areata. The CDR3 is 14 residues long. Germline V lookup: CDR1 SGHTA, CDR2 FQGNSA. With 5 bases removed from V and 8 bases from J, the gap between germline ends came to 18 bases. RNA was isolated and reverse transcribed to cDNA, the sequencing template. Profiling relied on immunoSEQ multiplex PCR, and the TCRdb table lists in-frame clones only, not all of them. The sample holds around 210,000 clones, around 65% seen once. Specified treatment: oral pan-JAK inhibitor, 5-10 mg twice daily. The sequenced sample was CD4+ T cells sorted from blood, obtained at week 4, from a patient treated with tofacitinib. The TCR comes from a human donor with alopecia areata. V gene TRBV7-2 combines with J gene TRBJ1-2; D is possibly TRBD1 (6 bases). As DNA, the CDR3 is TGTGCCAGCAGCCAGCTACAGGGTGCGGAGGGCTACACCTTC. Amino acids: CASSQLQGAEGYTF.